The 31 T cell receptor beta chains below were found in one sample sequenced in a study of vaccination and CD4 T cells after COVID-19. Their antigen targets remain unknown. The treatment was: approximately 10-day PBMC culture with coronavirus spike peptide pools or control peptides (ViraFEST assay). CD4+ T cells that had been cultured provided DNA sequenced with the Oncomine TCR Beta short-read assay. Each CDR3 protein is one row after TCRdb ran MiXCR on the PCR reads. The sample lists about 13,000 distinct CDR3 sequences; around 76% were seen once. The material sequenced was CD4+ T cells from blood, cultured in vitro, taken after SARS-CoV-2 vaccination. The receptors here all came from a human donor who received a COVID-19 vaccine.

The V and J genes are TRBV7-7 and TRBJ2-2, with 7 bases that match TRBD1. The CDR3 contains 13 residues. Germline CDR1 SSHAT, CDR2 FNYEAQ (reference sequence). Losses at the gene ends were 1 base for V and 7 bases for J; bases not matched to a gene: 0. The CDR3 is CASSLDRGGELFF. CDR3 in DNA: TGTGCCAGCAGCTTAGACAGGGGCGGGGAGCTGTTTTTT.

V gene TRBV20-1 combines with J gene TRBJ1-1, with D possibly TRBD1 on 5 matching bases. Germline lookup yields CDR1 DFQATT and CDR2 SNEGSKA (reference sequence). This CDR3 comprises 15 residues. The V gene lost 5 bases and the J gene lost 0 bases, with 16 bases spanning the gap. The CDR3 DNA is TGCAGTGCTCGTGCGGGGCCAGGGTTGAACACTGAAGCTTTCTTT. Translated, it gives CSARAGPGLNTEAFF.

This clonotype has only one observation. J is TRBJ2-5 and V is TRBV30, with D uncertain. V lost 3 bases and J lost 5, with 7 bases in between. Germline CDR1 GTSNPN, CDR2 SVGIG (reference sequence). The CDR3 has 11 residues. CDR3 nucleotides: TGTGCCTGGAGGATTTCGGAGACCCAGTACTTC. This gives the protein CAWRISETQYF.

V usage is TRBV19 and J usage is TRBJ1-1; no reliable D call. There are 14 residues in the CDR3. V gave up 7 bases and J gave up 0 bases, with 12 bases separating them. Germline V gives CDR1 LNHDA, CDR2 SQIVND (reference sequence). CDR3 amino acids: CASTPVGMNTEAFF. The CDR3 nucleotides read TGTGCCAGTACCCCTGTCGGAATGAACACTGAAGCTTTCTTT.

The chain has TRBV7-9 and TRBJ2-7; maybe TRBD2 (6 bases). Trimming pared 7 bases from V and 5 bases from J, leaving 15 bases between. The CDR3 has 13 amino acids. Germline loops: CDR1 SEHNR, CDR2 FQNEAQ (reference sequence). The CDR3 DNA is TGTGCCAGCACGGCAGGGCGGAGGGACGAGCAGTACTTC. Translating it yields CASTAGRRDEQYF.

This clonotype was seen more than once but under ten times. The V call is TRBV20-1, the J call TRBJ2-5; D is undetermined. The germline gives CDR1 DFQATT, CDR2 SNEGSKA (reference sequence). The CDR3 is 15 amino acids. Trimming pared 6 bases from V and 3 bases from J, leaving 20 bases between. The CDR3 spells CSAPLGLVGEETQYF. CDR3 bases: TGCAGTGCCCCCCTAGGGCTAGTTGGGGAAGAGACCCAGTACTTC.

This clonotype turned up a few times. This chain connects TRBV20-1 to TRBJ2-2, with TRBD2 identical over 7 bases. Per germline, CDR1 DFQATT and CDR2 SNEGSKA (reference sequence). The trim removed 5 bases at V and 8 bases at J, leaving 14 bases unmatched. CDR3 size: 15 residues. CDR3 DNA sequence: TGCAGTGCTCTTCCGGTAGCTAGCGGAATAGGGGAGCTGTTTTTT. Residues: CSALPVASGIGELFF.

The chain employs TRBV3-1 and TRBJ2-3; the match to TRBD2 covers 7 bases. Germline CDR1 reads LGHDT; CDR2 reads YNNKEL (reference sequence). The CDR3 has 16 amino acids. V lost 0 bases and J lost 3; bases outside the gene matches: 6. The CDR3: CASSQERGSGTDTQYF. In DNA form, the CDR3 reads TGTGCCAGCAGCCAAGAGCGGGGGAGTGGGACAGATACGCAGTATTTT.

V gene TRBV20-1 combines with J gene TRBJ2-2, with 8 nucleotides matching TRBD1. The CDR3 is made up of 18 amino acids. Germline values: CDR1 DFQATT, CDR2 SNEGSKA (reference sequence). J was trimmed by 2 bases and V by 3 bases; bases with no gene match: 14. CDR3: CSARAGGGVRENTGELFF. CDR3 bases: TGCAGTGCTAGGGCAGGGGGCGGGGTCAGGGAAAACACCGGGGAGCTGTTTTTT.

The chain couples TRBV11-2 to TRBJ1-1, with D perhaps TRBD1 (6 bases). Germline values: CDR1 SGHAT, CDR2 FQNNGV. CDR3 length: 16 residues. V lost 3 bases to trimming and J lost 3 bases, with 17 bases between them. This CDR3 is CASSFSTGWGDTEAFF. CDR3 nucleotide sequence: TGTGCCAGCAGCTTCAGTACAGGGTGGGGAGACACTGAAGCTTTCTTT.

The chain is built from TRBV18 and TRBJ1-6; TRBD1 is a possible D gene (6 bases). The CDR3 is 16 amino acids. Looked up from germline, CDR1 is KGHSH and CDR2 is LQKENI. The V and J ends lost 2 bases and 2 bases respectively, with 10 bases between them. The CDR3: CASSPAGDPYNSPLHF. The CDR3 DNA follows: TGTGCCAGCTCACCAGCAGGGGACCCCTATAATTCACCCCTCCACTTT.

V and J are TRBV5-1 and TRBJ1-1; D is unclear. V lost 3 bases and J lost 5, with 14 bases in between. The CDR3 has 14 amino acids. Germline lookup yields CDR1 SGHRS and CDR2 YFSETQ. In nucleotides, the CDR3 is TGCGCCAGCAGCTCTGACCCCCTTCGGACTGAAGCTTTCTTT. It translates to CASSSDPLRTEAFF.

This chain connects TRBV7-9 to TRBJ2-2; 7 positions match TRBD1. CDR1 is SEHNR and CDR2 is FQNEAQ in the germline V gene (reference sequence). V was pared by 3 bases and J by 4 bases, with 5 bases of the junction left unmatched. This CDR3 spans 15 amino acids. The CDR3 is CASSFQSGGTGELFF. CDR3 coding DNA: TGTGCCAGCAGCTTCCAGTCAGGGGGCACCGGGGAGCTGTTTTTT.

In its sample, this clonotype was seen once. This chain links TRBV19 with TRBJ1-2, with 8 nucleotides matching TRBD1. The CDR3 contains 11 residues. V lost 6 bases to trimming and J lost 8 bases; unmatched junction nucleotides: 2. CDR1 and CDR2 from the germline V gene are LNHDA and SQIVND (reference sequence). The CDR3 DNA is TGTGCCAGTAGGGACAGGGAAGGCTACACCTTC. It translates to CASRDREGYTF.

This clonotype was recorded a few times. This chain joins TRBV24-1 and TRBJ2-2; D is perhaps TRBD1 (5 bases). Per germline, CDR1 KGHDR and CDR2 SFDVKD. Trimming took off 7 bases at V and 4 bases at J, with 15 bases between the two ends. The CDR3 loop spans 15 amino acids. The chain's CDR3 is CATSLTAPSTGELFF. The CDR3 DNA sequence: TGTGCCACCAGCTTGACAGCCCCGAGCACCGGGGAGCTGTTTTTT.

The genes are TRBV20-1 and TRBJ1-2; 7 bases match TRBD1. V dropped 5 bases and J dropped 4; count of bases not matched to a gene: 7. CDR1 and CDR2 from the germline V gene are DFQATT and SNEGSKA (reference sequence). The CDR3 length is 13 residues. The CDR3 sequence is CSARRDSFYGYTF. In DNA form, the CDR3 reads TGCAGTGCTCGACGGGACAGCTTCTATGGCTACACCTTC.

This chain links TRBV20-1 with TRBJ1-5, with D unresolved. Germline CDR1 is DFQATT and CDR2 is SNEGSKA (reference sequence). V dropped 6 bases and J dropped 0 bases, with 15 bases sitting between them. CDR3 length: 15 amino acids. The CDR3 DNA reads TGCAGTGCAAGTCGGGCAGATTATAGCAATCAGCCCCAGCATTTT. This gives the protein CSASRADYSNQPQHF.

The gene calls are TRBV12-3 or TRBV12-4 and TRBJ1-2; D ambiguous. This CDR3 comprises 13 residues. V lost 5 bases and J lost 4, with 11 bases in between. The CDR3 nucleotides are TGTGCCAGCAGTGGCAGGACGGGCTATGGCTACACCTTC. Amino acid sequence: CASSGRTGYGYTF.

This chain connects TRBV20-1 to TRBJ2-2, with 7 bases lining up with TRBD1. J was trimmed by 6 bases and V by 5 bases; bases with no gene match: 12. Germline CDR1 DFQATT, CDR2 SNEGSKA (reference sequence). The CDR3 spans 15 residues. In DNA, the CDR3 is TGCAGTGCTTCCCCTGGGACAGTCCTGGCCGGGGAGCTGTTTTTT. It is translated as CSASPGTVLAGELFF.

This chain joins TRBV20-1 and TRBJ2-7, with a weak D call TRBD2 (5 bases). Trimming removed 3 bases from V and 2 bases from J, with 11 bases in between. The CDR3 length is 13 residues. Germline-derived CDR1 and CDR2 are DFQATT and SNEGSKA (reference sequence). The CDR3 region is CSASMAGTYEQYF. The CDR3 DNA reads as TGCAGTGCTAGCATGGCGGGTACCTACGAGCAGTACTTC.

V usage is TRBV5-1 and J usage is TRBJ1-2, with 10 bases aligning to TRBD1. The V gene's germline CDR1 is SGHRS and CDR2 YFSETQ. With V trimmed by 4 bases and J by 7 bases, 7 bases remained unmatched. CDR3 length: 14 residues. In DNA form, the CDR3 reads TGCGCCAGCAGCCCGGGACAGGGGTTTGGTGGCTACACCTTC. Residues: CASSPGQGFGGYTF.

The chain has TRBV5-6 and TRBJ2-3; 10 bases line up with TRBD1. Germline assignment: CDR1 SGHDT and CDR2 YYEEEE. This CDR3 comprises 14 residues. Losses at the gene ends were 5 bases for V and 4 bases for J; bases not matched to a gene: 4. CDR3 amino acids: CASRPGQGSDTQYF. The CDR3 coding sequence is TGTGCCAGCAGACCGGGACAGGGGTCAGATACGCAGTATTTT.

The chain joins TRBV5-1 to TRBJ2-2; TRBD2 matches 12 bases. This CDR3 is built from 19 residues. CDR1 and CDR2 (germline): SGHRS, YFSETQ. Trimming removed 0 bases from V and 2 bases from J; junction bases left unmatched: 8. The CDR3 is CASSLGPQLAGGNTGELFF. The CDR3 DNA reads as TGCGCCAGCAGCTTGGGGCCACAACTAGCGGGGGGTAACACCGGGGAGCTGTTTTTT.

CDR3 sequence: CASSRNRGGYTF. In DNA form, the CDR3 reads TGTGCCAGCAGCCGAAACAGGGGTGGCTACACCTTC. The genes are TRBV7-2 and TRBJ1-2; 7 bases match TRBD1. The CDR3 runs to 12 residues. From germline, CDR1 is SGHTA and CDR2 FQGNSA. The V segment lost 5 bases and the J segment 7 bases; nucleotides outside the gene matches: 4. Based on the CDR3 plus reference TRBV7-2 and TRBJ1-2, the full variable domain is GAGVSQSPSNKVTEKGKDVELRCDPISGHTALYWYRQSLGQGLEFLIYFQGNSAPDKSGLPSDRFSAERTGGSVSTLTIQRTQQEDSAVYLCASSRNRGGYTFGSGTRLTVV.

The CDR3 DNA reads TGTGCCAGCACCCTATTAGTCCGGACAGTGGGGAGCAATCAGCCCCAGCATTTT. This codes for CASTLLVRTVGSNQPQHF. The rearrangement uses TRBV6-1 and TRBJ1-5; TRBD1 is a possible D gene (6 bases). The CDR3 is 18 amino acids. Trimming took off 7 bases at V and 1 base at J, with 23 bases between the two ends. Germline V gene data show CDR1 as MNHNS and CDR2 as SASEGT.

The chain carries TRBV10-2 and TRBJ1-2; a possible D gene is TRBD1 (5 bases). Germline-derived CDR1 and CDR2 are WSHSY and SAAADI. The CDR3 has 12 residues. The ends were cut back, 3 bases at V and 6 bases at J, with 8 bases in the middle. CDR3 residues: CASSDGGNGYTF. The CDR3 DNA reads TGCGCCAGCAGTGATGGGGGGAATGGCTACACCTTC.

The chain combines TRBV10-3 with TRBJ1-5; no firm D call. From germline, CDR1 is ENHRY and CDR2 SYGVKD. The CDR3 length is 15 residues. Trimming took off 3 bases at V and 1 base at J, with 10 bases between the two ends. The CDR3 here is CAISDAPPSNQPQHF. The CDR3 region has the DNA TGTGCCATCAGTGACGCTCCACCCAGCAATCAGCCCCAGCATTTT.

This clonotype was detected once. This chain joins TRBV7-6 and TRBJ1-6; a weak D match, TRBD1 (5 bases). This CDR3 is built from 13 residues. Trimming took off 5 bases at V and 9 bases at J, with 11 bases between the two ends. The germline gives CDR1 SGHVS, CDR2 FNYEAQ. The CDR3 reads CASSAAGGSPLHF. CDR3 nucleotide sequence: TGTGCCAGCAGCGCGGCCGGGGGTTCACCCCTCCACTTT.

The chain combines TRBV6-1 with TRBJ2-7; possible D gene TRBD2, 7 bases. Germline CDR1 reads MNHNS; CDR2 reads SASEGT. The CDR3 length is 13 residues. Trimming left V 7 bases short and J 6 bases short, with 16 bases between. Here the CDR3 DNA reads TGTGCCAGCACCCGGGGGGCTGGTTTCGAGCAGTACTTC. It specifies CASTRGAGFEQYF.

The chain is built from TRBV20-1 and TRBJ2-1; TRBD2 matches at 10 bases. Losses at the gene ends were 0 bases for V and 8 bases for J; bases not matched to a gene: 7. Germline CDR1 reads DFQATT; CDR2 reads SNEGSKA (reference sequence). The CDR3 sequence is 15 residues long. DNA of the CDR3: TGCAGTGCTAGAGATCCAAGCGGGGGGGTCGATGAGCAGTTCTTC. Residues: CSARDPSGGVDEQFF.

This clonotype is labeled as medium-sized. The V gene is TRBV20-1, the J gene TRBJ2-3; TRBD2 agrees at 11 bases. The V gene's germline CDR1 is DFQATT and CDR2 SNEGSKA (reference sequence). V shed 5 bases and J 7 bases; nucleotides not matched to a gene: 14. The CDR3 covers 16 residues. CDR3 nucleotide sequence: TGCAGTGCTGAGCTAATAGCGGGGGGGACCGGAAATACGCAGTATTTT. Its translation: CSAELIAGGTGNTQYF.